What follows are 21 T cell receptor beta chains derived from one specimen sequenced in a study of response to subunit inactivated influenza vaccine. TCRdb re-analysed the RT-PCR reads in MiXCR, keeping a single row per CDR3 protein. Among 150,000 to 200,000 distinct CDR3 sequences listed, roughly 12% were seen once. The same sample was also studied in work on T cells expressing NK-cell markers. That source adds: UMIs were included in TCR beta cDNA generated by 5'RACE template switching.

The sample consisted of CD8+ T cells sorted from PBMCs, taken about 11 days after vaccination. These receptors came from a man aged 45 to 65 who received an inactivated influenza vaccine.

This clonotype has just a few counts. A junction boundary mismatches the germline segment, possibly from a read error. The chain recombines TRBV4-1 with TRBJ2-2; possibly TRBD2 for D (5 bases). CDR1 MGHRA and CDR2 YSYEKL come from the germline V gene. The CDR3 is 16 residues long. DNA for the CDR3: TGCGCCAGCAGCCAAGTAAAGACGGGGAACGCCGGGGAGCTGTTTTTT. This encodes CASSQVKTGNAGELFF.

This clonotype was seen a few times. The chain joins TRBV4-3 to TRBJ1-6; D is possibly TRBD1 (5 bases). CDR1 is LGHNA and CDR2 is YSLEER in the germline V gene. Trimming took 0 bases from V and 9 from J, leaving 9 bases between them. This CDR3 has 14 amino acids. The CDR3 loop is CASSQDRTGSPLHF. Written as DNA, the CDR3 is TGCGCCAGCAGCCAAGATCGAACAGGTTCACCCCTCCACTTT.

This clonotype was counted between two and nine times. This chain joins TRBV10-2 and TRBJ1-2, with D perhaps TRBD1 (5 bases). V lost 7 bases, J lost 0 bases, and 12 bases lay in between. CDR3 length: 14 residues. The germline gives CDR1 WSHSY, CDR2 SAAADI. For the CDR3, the DNA is TGCGCCAGCACGCCGGGGCCCACTAACTATGGCTACACCTTC. It is translated as CASTPGPTNYGYTF.

V gene TRBV20-1 combines with J gene TRBJ2-7, with 8 bases that match TRBD1. CDR1 is DFQATT, CDR2 SNEGSKA, per germline (reference sequence). CDR3 length: 15 amino acids. The V segment lost 5 bases and the J segment 5 bases; nucleotides outside the gene matches: 14. The CDR3, as DNA: TGCAGTGCTGTAGGACAGGGCGGTTCAGAGGACGAGCAGTACTTC. Translation: CSAVGQGGSEDEQYF.

In this sample, this clonotype turned up a few times. V gene TRBV25-1 combines with J gene TRBJ2-1; 7 bases line up with TRBD2. Germline V gene data show CDR1 as MGHDK and CDR2 as SYGVNS. V gave up 2 bases and J gave up 10 bases; unmatched junction bases: 5. CDR3 length: 13 amino acids. The DNA of the CDR3 is TGTGCCAGCAGTGAAGGGGGAGGGTTCGAGCAGTTCTTC. Translated: CASSEGGGFEQFF.

This clonotype came up many times. The rearrangement uses TRBV7-2 and TRBJ1-2; 7 bases match TRBD1. The CDR3 runs 14 residues. From germline, CDR1 is SGHTA and CDR2 FQGNSA. With 6 bases clipped from V and 3 bases from J, the junction kept 7 bases outside the gene matches. The DNA of the CDR3 is TGTGCCAGCAGAGACGACAGGGTGTACTATGGCTACACCTTC. It encodes CASRDDRVYYGYTF.

This clonotype has only a few counts. The chain couples TRBV11-2 to TRBJ2-5; the D is unclear. Germline CDR1 is SGHAT and CDR2 is FQNNGV. Trimming shortened V by 6 bases and J by 5 bases, and 16 bases separated the two germline ends. CDR3 length equals 14 residues. In nucleotides, the CDR3 is TGTGCCAGCAGTTTCGATGGTCCGAGGGAGACCCAGTACTTC. Protein: CASSFDGPRETQYF. Full variable domain (rest looked up from reference TRBV11-2 and TRBJ2-5): EAGVAQSPRYKIIEKRQSVAFWCNPISGHATLYWYQQILGQGPKLLIQFQNNGVVDDSQLPKDRFSAERLKGVDSTLKIQPAKLEDSAVYLCASSFDGPRETQYFGPGTRLLVL.

This clonotype showed up many times. This rearrangement joins TRBV27 to TRBJ1-1, with D possibly TRBD1 on 6 matching bases. This CDR3 has 14 residues. Trimming pared 5 bases from V and 6 bases from J, leaving 16 bases between. CDR1 and CDR2 from the germline V gene are MNHEY and SMNVEV (reference sequence). CDR3 DNA: TGTGCCAGCAGTGTACTACAGGGTAGCCCTGAAGCTTTCTTT. This sequence encodes CASSVLQGSPEAFF.

This rearrangement joins TRBV6-2 or TRBV6-3 to TRBJ1-5; 9 bases match TRBD1. The CDR3 is 15 residues long. In germline, CDR1 is MNHEY, CDR2 SVGEGT. V dropped 5 bases and J dropped 7; count of bases not matched to a gene: 9. The CDR3 nucleotides are TGTGCCAGCAGTAGCCTCCGGGACAGGGACCAGCCCCAGCATTTT. It codes for CASSSLRDRDQPQHF.

This clonotype showed up just a few times. J is TRBJ1-1 and V is TRBV25-1; unclear D gene. V dropped 6 bases and J dropped 11 bases, with 13 bases sitting between them. The CDR3 is 11 amino acids. Germline CDR1 and CDR2: MGHDK and SYGVNS. The CDR3 DNA reads as TGTGCCAGCAGCCCGGGAGGACGGGCTTTCTTT. It specifies CASSPGGRAFF. Combining the CDR3 with reference TRBV25-1 and TRBJ1-1 gives the whole variable domain EADIYQTPRYLVIGTGKKITLECSQTMGHDKMYWYQQDPGMELHLIHYSYGVNSTEKGDLSSESTVSRIRTEHFPLTLESARPSHTSQYLCASSPGGRAFFGQGTRLTVV.

Worth noting for this clonotype: Since a much larger clone is just one base distant, this may be a read error. CDR3 amino acids: CASTTEGAADTQYF. Written as DNA, the CDR3 is TGTGCCAGCACGACTGAAGGGGCGGCAGATACGCAGTATTTT. The rearrangement uses TRBV7-9 and TRBJ2-3; possible D gene TRBD1, 5 bases. CDR1 is SEHNR, CDR2 FQNEAQ, per germline (reference sequence). Trimming left V 7 bases short and J 4 bases short, with 15 bases between. The CDR3 is 14 amino acids.

This chain links TRBV11-1 with TRBJ2-1; 9 positions agree with TRBD2. V gave up 5 bases and J gave up 0 bases; unmatched junction bases: 11. This CDR3 is built from 18 residues. Germline lookup yields CDR1 SGHAT and CDR2 FQDESV (reference sequence). CDR3 nucleotide sequence: TGTGCCAGCAGCCCGAGGCTCTCTAGCGGGACCTCCTACAATGAGCAGTTCTTC. It codes for CASSPRLSSGTSYNEQFF.

The rearrangement links TRBV29-1 to TRBJ2-1; possibly TRBD2 for D (6 bases). The length of the CDR3 is 14 residues. In germline, CDR1 is SQVTM, CDR2 ANQGSEA. V shed 6 bases and J shed 1 base, with 13 bases lying between them. CDR3 amino acids: CSVGGSGSYNEQFF. CDR3 coding DNA: TGCAGCGTGGGTGGTAGCGGATCCTACAATGAGCAGTTCTTC.

This clonotype appeared a few times. CDR3 in DNA: TGTGCCAGCAGTGAATATTGGCGGGGGGCGTACGAGCAGTACTTC. Its protein product is CASSEYWRGAYEQYF. The rearrangement joins TRBV25-1 to TRBJ2-7; 8 bases fit TRBD2. Per the germline V gene, CDR1 is MGHDK and CDR2 is SYGVNS. CDR3 size: 15 residues. V lost 0 bases to trimming and J lost 4 bases; unmatched junction nucleotides: 5.

This chain uses TRBV7-9 with TRBJ1-1, with TRBD1 matching 7 bases. The CDR3 is 15 amino acids. Germline V CDR1 and CDR2: SEHNR, FQNEAQ (reference sequence). V shed 5 bases, J shed 0 bases, and the junction held 6 bases outside the gene matches. The CDR3 loop is CASSPRGQLNTEAFF. The DNA of the CDR3 is TGTGCCAGCAGCCCCCGGGGACAGCTGAACACTGAAGCTTTCTTT.

J is TRBJ1-2 and V is TRBV14, with D unresolved. The germline V gene encodes CDR1 SGHDN and CDR2 FVKESK. V was trimmed by 0 bases and J by 3 bases, leaving 11 bases between them. The CDR3 has 15 amino acids. In nucleotides, the CDR3 is TGTGCCAGCAGCCAAGATCCCGCGGCCCACTATGGCTACACCTTC. Protein product: CASSQDPAAHYGYTF.

This clonotype was counted only a few times. The rearrangement uses TRBV12-3 or TRBV12-4 and TRBJ2-3; 9 bases agree with TRBD2. The V segment lost 4 bases and the J segment 2 bases; nucleotides outside the gene matches: 19. CDR3 length: 20 amino acids. The CDR3 region is CASSYRRIPKTSGNTDTQYF. The CDR3 coding sequence is TGTGCCAGCAGTTACCGCAGGATCCCAAAGACTAGCGGAAACACAGATACGCAGTATTTT.

This clonotype appeared a few times. V usage is TRBV30 and J usage is TRBJ2-5; D not resolved. The V gene's germline CDR1 is GTSNPN and CDR2 SVGIG (reference sequence). The V and J ends lost 4 bases and 5 bases respectively, with 11 bases between them. The CDR3 contains 12 residues. CDR3 amino acids: CAWKTGWETQYF. The CDR3 DNA is TGTGCCTGGAAGACTGGATGGGAGACCCAGTACTTC.

The chain uses TRBV11-2 and TRBJ1-2; D is uncertain. Trimming left V 4 bases short and J 8 bases short, with 11 bases between. The CDR3 totals 12 residues. CDR1 and CDR2 (germline): SGHAT, FQNNGV. The CDR3: CASSSPDPGYTF. The CDR3 nucleotides are TGTGCCAGCAGCTCACCTGACCCGGGCTACACCTTC. The whole variable domain, remainder taken from reference TRBV11-2 and TRBJ1-2, is EAGVAQSPRYKIIEKRQSVAFWCNPISGHATLYWYQQILGQGPKLLIQFQNNGVVDDSQLPKDRFSAERLKGVDSTLKIQPAKLEDSAVYLCASSSPDPGYTFGSGTRLTVV.

V usage is TRBV15 and J usage is TRBJ2-7, with D perhaps matching TRBD2 (6 bases). CDR3 length: 16 amino acids. Per the germline V gene, CDR1 is LNHNV and CDR2 is YYDKDF (reference sequence). V was clipped by 0 bases and J by 3 bases, with 15 bases between them. The CDR3 nucleotides are TGTGCCACCAGCAGAGATCTTGGGGACGGGGGCTACGAGCAGTACTTC. Its translation is CATSRDLGDGGYEQYF.

This clonotype was found a few times. This sequence joins TRBV9 and TRBJ2-1, with 7 bases matching TRBD1. With 1 base clipped from V and 8 bases from J, the junction kept 0 bases outside the gene matches. The CDR3 is made up of 12 amino acids. Germline CDR1 reads SGDLS; CDR2 reads YYNGEE. The CDR3 coding sequence is TGTGCCAGCAGCGTACAGGGGGATGAGCAGTTCTTC. Translating it yields CASSVQGDEQFF.